This T cell receptor beta chain was obtained from a study of blood T cell repertoires in COVID-19. Study-level information: Acute and convalescent COVID-19 specimens originated in the United States, Italy and Spain. PBMCs, B-cell-depleted T cells, or T cells provided the cDNA or gDNA that made up the material.

Original processing notes: Estimation of nucleated cell counts was performed using reference gene primer amplification. Clones were read by immunoSEQ multiplex PCR, and TCRdb kept only the in-frame ones, dropping some. The DNA gave D and trimming, while V, J and clone size come from that table. The data show 130,000 to 150,000 clones, about four fifths seen once. The CDR3 sequence is 14 residues long. Germline V gene lookup returns CDR1 MGHRA and CDR2 YSYEKL. Trimming removed 0 bases from V and 5 bases from J, with 8 bases in between. The material sequenced was peripheral blood. This chain links TRBV4-1 with TRBJ1-5; D possibly corresponds to TRBD1 (5 bases). This clonotype was obtained from a human donor with acute or convalescent COVID-19. The donor label of this sample is uncertain. This CDR3 is CASSQDQGYQPQHF. The CDR3 coding sequence is TGCGCCAGCAGCCAAGATCAGGGTTATCAGCCCCAGCATTTT.